This T cell receptor (beta chain) was sequenced during a study of shared clonotypes between healthy human individuals (dated by TCRdb to about 2020). About the investigation overall: Three men and a couple of women, aged 18 to 49 years, made up the cohort. Different laboratories and diverse techniques were used to prepare libraries and sequence TCR repertoires, to increase sequencing depth and limit assay-specific biases. For each donor, CD4 naive and CD4 memory were each run on three plates, CD8 naive on two plates, and CD8 memory on one plate. Leukapheresis yielded between about 0.94 and 10 billion PBMCs per donor. Blood TCR repertoires of five healthy adults were deeply sequenced to estimate repertoire size and the extent of clonotype sharing between individuals.

The donors were healthy, HIV-negative adults with no recently reported acute infections or vaccinations. Every donor was a Caucasian adult living in Nashville, Tennessee, USA. Magnetic negative selection was used to enrich CD4+ T cells, after which naive cells were positively selected on CD45RA and the negative fraction became the memory subset. After blood collection by leukapheresis, PBMCs were isolated using Ficoll-Histopaque density gradient centrifugation and then cryopreserved in the vapor phase of liquid nitrogen. Analytical flow cytometry was used to check the purity and quantity of each magnetically sorted T cell population. Genomic DNA was isolated from each sorted fraction and quantified by UV absorbance on a Nanodrop 2000c. The germline V gene (reference sequence) yields DFQATT for CDR1 and SNEGSKA for CDR2. The CDR3 measures 9 amino acids from cysteine to phenylalanine. Only CDR3 DNA is held: 27 bases, read in frame from base 1. V gives up 3 bases and J gives up 12 bases, and the segment between their germline ends measures 9 bases.

What the authors observed across the whole study: Pairwise subsampling led to the expectation that sequencing depth would affect the degree of clonotype sharing among donors. Even with the large sequencing depth, rarefaction of the sorted-subset datasets indicated that sequencing was incomplete. Clonotypes shared by all four sorted-subset donors showed higher generation probabilities than non-shared clonotypes. Across a handful of donors, about 4.5% of naive CD4, roughly 3.4% of naive CD8, about 2.3% of memory CD4, and under 0.45% of memory CD8 clonotypes were shared. Because the study included only a small number of donors, the genetic and exposure-history diversity represented was limited. Naive subsets generally had larger estimated clonotype richness than memory subsets. Only blood was sampled, and tissue TCR repertoires likely differ from those in blood.

TCR CDR3 regions were amplified from genomic DNA by multiplex PCR using the deep immunoSEQ assay. Genomic DNA extracted from each cell subset was distributed evenly over all wells of several immunoSEQ 96-well plates, and each plate served as one replicate. For sorted subsets, around 200 ng genomic DNA, equal to about 30,000 T cell genomes, was loaded into each replicate PCR. The purified libraries were quantified using a Qubit 3.0 fluorometer, sized with a Bioanalyzer 2100, and then quantified again using the KAPA Library Quantification kit. Every immunoSEQ 96-well plate was sequenced on a dedicated single-read 150-cycle Illumina NextSeq 550 flow cell. Processing in the source paper ran as follows. The immunoSEQ output contained only junctional sequences without quality scores, so filtering could not match that applied to full-length reads. Sequences were annotated with PyIR, a Python wrapper for IgBLAST v1.9, using IMGT germline references to assign V/J genes and CDR3. Any read was removed if the V/J assignment was weak (E-value above 1e-6), the CDR3 was missing, or the read contained stop codons, out-of-frame junctions, or ambiguous translated residues. V3J clonotypes were defined as sequences sharing an identical inferred V gene, J gene, and CDR3 amino acid sequence. To compute the percentage overlap between repertoires, the number of shared unique clonotypes was divided by the size of the smaller repertoire. RTK rarefaction, the Chao1 estimator, and Recon v2.1 estimates of unobserved clonotypes were used to assess repertoire richness. OLGA was used to compute generation probabilities for all TCRbeta clonotypes that the gDNA method yielded from a handful of donors. TCRdb provides this immuneACCESS table in a form limited to in-frame rearrangements. Some clones are lacking; in checked studies, under half of them reflect an unresolved V gene, and why the rest are absent is not known. That table is the source of V, J and clone size, and D and trimming were worked out from the DNA. For this sample there are some 1.5 million clones; about 98% appear just once. The top ten clonotypes cover roughly 0.42% of the sample.

Concerning this clone: The antigen it recognizes is unknown. The sample holds no much larger clone one base away, and base qualities are not on file.

The chain uses TRBV20-1 and TRBJ2-7; no D gene can be assigned with confidence. This sequence originates from a young man in good health. Sequenced material: naive CD4+ T cells sorted from blood. What the cell subset or site label conveys for this sample: CD45RA+ positively selected. The sequence in DNA is TGCAGTGCTAGCGGCACAGCGTACTTC. Its coded protein is CSASGTAYF.